There are a few counts of the clone carrying this TCR beta chain. The antigen is unknown. The data are from a study of beta chain features in type 1 diabetes. About the study: The study found patients and healthy donors alike in age, gender and cell yields. The number of sorted cells examined across all samples was 107,917,701. General study findings and limits: Compared with healthy donors, patients appeared to share more similar naive, central memory and regulatory TCRB repertoires. Among patients with Type 1 diabetes, TCRB CDR3s were moderately but significantly shorter in every one of the four CD4+ subsets. Any HLA effect on TCRB rearrangement was left unresolved by small sub-analyses.

The whole isolated RNA underwent reverse transcription, so sequencing captured expressed TCRB transcripts. Here immunoSEQ multiplex PCR was the method, and the copy in TCRdb shows in-frame clones only, minus some. This sample has about 650,000 clones; 9.5% to 15% occur once, and the top ten carry about 0.11%. V was shortened by 5 bases and J by 5 bases, with 13 bases between the two germline ends. The V gene's germline CDR1 is SQVTM and CDR2 ANQGSEA. The CDR3 has 12 amino acids. Material for sequencing was naive CD4+ T cells from blood. The clonotype comes from a man aged 25-45 years with type 1 diabetes. The genes are TRBV29-1 and TRBJ2-7, with D tentatively TRBD2 (5 bases). CDR3 nucleotides: TGCAGCGTTCTTCGGGAACTCAACGAGCAGTACTTC. This sequence encodes CSVLRELNEQYF.